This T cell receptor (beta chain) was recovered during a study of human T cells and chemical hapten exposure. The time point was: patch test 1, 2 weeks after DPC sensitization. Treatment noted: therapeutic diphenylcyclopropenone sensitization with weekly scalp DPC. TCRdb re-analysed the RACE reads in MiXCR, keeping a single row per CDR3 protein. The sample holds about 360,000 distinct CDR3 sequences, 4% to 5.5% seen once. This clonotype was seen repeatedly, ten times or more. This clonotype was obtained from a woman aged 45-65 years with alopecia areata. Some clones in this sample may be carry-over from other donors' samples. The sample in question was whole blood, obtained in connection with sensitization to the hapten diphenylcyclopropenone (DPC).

CDR3: CAIGGQGPQETQYF. In DNA, the CDR3 is TGTGCCATCGGGGGACAGGGTCCGCAAGAGACCCAGTACTTC. The rearrangement joins TRBV10-3 to TRBJ2-5, with 9 bases lining up with TRBD1. The CDR3 has 14 residues. Germline lookup yields CDR1 ENHRY and CDR2 SYGVKD. Trimming at V came to 8 bases and at J to 2 bases, leaving 6 bases not matched to a gene.